These T cell receptor beta chains were read from a single sample in a study of T cell responses to AZD1222 COVID-19 vaccine. Produced via immunoSEQ multiplex PCR; TCRdb's table is partial and in-frame only. The sample lists about 130,000 clones; more than 75% were seen once. The sample in question was peripheral blood, obtained on day 0 of AZD1222 vaccination. These receptors originate from an adult in good health. Both conserved end residues are part of each CDR3. The D gene is left open where the match is weak. Not every row has a clone size; where given, it reads once, few, many or a size class.

cdr3_aa cdr3_nt clone_size v_call d_call j_call
CASSIVTGSEQYF TGTGCCAGTAGTATAGTTACAGGGTCCGAGCAGTACTTC few TRBV19 - TRBJ2-7
CASSLMGQGLFF TGTGCCAGCAGTCTGATGGGACAAGGGCTGTTTTTT - TRBV14 - TRBJ1-4
CASSAGTSGYNEQFF TGCGCCAGCAGCGCCGGGACTAGCGGTTACAATGAGCAGTTCTTC - TRBV5-1 TRBD2 TRBJ2-1
CASSYSSGSSYEQYF TGTGCCAGCAGTTACTCTAGCGGGAGCTCCTACGAGCAGTACTTC - TRBV6-5 TRBD2 TRBJ2-7
CASSVGMREKLFF TGTGCCAGCAGTGTAGGAATGCGAGAAAAACTGTTTTTT - TRBV2 - TRBJ1-4
CAISEFPPSTDTQYF TGTGCCATCAGTGAGTTCCCACCTAGCACAGATACGCAGTATTTT - TRBV10-3 - TRBJ2-3
CASSFDPIQTF TGTGCCAGCAGTTTTGACCCTATTCAAACATTC - TRBV7-9 - TRBJ1-2
CASSVVGGSNYGYTF TGTGCCAGCAGCGTAGTGGGTGGATCTAACTATGGCTACACCTTC - TRBV9 - TRBJ1-2
CASSLVYNEQFF TGTGCCAGCAGCTTAGTTTACAATGAGCAGTTCTTC - TRBV11-2 - TRBJ2-1
CASSQGSGYTF TGTGCCAGCTCACAGGGTTCTGGCTACACCTTC - TRBV18 - TRBJ1-2
CATSRDGGVWSPLHF TGTGCCACCAGCAGAGATGGGGGGGTTTGGTCACCCCTCCACTTT - TRBV15 - TRBJ1-6
CASSLGGYGYTF TGTGCCAGCAGCTTGGGTGGCTATGGCTACACCTTC - TRBV5-5 - TRBJ1-2
CASSFGVSLSYNEQFF TGCGCCAGCAGCTTCGGGGTGTCCCTCTCCTACAATGAGCAGTTCTTC - TRBV5-1 - TRBJ2-1
CASSFSGTGGANGNTIYF TGTGCCAGCAGCTTTAGTGGGACAGGGGGCGCAAACGGAAACACCATATATTTT - TRBV5-6 TRBD1 TRBJ1-3
CASTRASTGVNSPLHF TGCGCCAGCACCCGGGCGTCGACAGGGGTCAATTCACCCCTCCACTTT few TRBV10-2 TRBD1 TRBJ1-6
CASSQEWGNQPQHF TGCGCCAGCAGCCAAGAATGGGGAAATCAGCCCCAGCATTTT few TRBV4-1 - TRBJ1-5
CASSLIWGAYDQPQHF TGTGCCAGCAGCTTGATTTGGGGCGCCTACGATCAGCCCCAGCATTTT few TRBV5-6 - TRBJ1-5